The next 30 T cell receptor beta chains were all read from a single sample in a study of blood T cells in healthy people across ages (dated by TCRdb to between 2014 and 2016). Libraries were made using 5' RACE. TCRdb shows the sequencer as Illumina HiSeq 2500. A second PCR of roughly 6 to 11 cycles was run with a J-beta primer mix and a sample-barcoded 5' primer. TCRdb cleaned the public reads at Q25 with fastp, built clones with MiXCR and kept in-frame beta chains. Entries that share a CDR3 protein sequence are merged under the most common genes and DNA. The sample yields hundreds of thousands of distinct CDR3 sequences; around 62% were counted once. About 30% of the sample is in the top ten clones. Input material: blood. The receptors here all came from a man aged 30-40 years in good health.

The CDR3 DNA follows: TGTGCCAGCAGTCCTTACAAGGGACAGGGCTACGAGCAGTACTTC. This encodes CASSPYKGQGYEQYF. The chain has TRBV12-3 or TRBV12-4 and TRBJ2-7; 9 bases align to TRBD1. The CDR3 length is 15 residues. V trimming: 5 bases; J trimming: 3 bases; junction bases outside the gene matches: 8.

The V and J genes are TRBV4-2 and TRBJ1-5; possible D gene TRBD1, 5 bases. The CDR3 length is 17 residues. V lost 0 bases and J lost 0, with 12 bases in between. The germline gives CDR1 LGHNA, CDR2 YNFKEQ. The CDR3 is CASSQDGGRYSNQPQHF. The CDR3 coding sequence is TGTGCCAGCAGCCAAGATGGGGGACGTTATAGCAATCAGCCCCAGCATTTT.

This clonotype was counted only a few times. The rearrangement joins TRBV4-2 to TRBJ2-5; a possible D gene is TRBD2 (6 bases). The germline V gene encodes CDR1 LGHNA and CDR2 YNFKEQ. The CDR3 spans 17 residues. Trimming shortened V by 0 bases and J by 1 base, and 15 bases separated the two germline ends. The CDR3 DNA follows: TGTGCCAGCAGCCAAGAGTTGTGGGGGACTCTCCAAGAGACCCAGTACTTC. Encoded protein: CASSQELWGTLQETQYF.

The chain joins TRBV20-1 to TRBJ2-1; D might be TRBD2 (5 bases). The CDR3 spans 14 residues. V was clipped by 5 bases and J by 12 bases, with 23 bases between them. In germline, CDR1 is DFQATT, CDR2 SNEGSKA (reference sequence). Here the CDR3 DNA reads TGCAGTGCTTACCCGCGGGCTAGCCGACATGGGCAGTTCTTC. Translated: CSAYPRASRHGQFF.

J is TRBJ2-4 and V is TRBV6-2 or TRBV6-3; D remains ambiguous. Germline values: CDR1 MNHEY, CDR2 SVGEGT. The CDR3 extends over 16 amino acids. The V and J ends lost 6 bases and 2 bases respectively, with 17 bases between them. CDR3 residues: CASSDAVTAPKNIQYF. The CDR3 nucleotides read TGTGCCAGCAGCGATGCCGTCACAGCCCCCAAAAACATTCAGTACTTC.

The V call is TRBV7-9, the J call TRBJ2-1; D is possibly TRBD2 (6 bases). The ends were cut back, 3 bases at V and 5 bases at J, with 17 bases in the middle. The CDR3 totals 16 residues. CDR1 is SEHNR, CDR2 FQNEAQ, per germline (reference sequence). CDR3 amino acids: CASSLEFLAPNNEQFF. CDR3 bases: TGTGCCAGCAGCTTGGAATTCCTAGCGCCGAACAATGAGCAGTTCTTC.

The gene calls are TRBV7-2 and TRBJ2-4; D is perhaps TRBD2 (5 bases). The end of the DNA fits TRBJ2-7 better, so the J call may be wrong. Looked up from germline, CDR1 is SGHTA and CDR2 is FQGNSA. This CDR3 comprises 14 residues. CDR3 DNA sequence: TGTGCCAGCAGCCCCCAATCCCGGAGCGGCGAGCAGTACTTC. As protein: CASSPQSRSGEQYF.

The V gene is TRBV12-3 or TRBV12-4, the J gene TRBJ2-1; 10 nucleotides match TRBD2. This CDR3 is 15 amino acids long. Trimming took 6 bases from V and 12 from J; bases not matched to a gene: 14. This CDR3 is CASSLRTSGDYGQFF. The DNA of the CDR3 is TGTGCCAGCAGCCTCCGAACTAGCGGGGATTATGGGCAGTTCTTC.

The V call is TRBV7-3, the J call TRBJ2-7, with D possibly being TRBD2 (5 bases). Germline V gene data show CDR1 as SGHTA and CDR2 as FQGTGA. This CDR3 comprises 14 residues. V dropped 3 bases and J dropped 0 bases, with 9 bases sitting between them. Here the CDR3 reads CASSFTSPSYEQYF. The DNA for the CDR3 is TGTGCCAGCAGCTTTACTAGTCCCTCCTACGAGCAGTACTTC. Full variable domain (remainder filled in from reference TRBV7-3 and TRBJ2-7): GAGVSQTPSNKVTEKGKYVELRCDPISGHTALYWYRQSLGQGPEFLIYFQGTGAADDSGLPNDRFFAVRPEGSVSTLKIQRTERGDSAVYLCASSFTSPSYEQYFGPGTRLTVT.

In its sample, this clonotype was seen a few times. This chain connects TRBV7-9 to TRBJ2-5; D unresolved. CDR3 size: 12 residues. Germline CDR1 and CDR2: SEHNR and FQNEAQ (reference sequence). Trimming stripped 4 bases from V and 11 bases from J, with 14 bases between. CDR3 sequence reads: CASSSLHSKQYF. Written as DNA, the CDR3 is TGTGCCAGCAGCTCTCTCCATAGCAAACAGTACTTC.

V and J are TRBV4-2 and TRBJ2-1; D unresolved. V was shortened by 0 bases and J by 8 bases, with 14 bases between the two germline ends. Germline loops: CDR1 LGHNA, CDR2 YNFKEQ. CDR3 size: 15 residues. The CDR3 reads CASSQDQASDDEQFF. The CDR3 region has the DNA TGTGCCAGCAGCCAAGATCAGGCTTCGGACGATGAGCAGTTCTTC.

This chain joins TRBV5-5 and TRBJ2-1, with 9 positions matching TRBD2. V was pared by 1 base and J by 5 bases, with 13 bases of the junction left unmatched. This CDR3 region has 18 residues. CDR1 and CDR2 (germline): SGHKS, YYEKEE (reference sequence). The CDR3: CASSLFYGAGGVNNEQFF. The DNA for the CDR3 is TGTGCCAGCAGCTTGTTCTATGGGGCGGGGGGGGTCAACAATGAGCAGTTCTTC.

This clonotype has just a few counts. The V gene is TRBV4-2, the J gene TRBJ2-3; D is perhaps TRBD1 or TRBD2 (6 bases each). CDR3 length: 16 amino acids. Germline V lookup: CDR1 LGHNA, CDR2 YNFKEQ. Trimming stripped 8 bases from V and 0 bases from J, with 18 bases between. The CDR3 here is CASAQEGDSSTDTQYF. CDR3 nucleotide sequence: TGTGCCAGCGCCCAGGAGGGGGACTCTAGCACAGATACGCAGTATTTT.

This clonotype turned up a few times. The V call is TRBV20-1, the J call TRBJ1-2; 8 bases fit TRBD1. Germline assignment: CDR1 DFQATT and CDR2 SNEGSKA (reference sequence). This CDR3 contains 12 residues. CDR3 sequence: CSRRGQEGGYTF. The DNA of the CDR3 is TGCTCGAGGAGGGGACAGGAAGGTGGCTACACCTTC.

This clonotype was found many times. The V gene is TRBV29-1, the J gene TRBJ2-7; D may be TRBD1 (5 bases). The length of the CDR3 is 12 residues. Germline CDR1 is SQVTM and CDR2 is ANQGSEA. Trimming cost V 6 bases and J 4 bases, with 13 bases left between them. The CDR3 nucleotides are TGCAGCGTGAAGCAGGGCGGTTACGAGCAGTACTTC. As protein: CSVKQGGYEQYF.

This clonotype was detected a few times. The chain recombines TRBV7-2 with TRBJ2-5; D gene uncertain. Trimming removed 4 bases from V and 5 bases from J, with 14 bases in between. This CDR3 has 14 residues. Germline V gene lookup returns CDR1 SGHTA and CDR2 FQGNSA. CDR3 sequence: CASSSPTRRETQYF. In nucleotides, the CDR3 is TGTGCCAGCAGCTCTCCGACTCGCAGGGAGACCCAGTACTTC.

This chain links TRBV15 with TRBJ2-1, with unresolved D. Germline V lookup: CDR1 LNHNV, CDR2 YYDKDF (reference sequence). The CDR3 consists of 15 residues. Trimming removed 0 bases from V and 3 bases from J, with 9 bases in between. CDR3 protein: CATSRDVSLYNEQFF. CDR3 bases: TGTGCCACCAGCAGAGATGTTAGCCTCTACAATGAGCAGTTCTTC. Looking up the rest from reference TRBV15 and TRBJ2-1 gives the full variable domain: DAMVIQNPRYQVTQFGKPVTLSCSQTLNHNVMYWYQQKSSQAPKLLFHYYDKDFNNEADTPDNFQSRRPNTSFCFLDIRSPGLGDTAMYLCATSRDVSLYNEQFFGPGTRLTVL.

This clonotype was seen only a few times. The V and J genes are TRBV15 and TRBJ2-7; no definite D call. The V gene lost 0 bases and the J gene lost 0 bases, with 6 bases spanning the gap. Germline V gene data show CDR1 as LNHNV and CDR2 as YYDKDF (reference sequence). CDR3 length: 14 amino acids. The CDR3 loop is CATSRDYGSYEQYF. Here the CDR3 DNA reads TGTGCCACCAGCAGAGACTACGGCTCCTACGAGCAGTACTTC.

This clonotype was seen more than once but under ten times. For the CDR3, the DNA is TGTGCCAGCAGCACCCCGGACGGTTACGAGCAGTACTTC. Translating gives CASSTPDGYEQYF. The rearrangement links TRBV5-5 to TRBJ2-7; no definite D call. This CDR3 has 13 amino acids. Deletions cut 4 bases from V and 4 bases from J, with 12 bases between. Germline assignment: CDR1 SGHKS and CDR2 YYEKEE (reference sequence).

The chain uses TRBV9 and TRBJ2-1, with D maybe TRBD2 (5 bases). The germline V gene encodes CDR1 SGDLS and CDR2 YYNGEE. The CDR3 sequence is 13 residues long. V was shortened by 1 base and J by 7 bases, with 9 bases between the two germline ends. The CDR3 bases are TGTGCCAGCAGCGTATCGGACTTGAATGAGCAGTTCTTC. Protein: CASSVSDLNEQFF.

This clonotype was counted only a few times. The DNA for the CDR3 is TGTGCCAGCTCACCAGTAGCGGGAGCAGTGAATGAGCAGTTCTTC. Amino acid sequence: CASSPVAGAVNEQFF. The V call is TRBV18, the J call TRBJ2-1; 9 bases are shared with TRBD2. The CDR3 length is 15 residues. V was clipped by 2 bases and J by 7 bases; unmatched bases: 6. In germline, CDR1 is KGHSH, CDR2 LQKENI.

CDR3 nucleotide sequence: TGTGCCAGCAGCTCATGGGGGTACCAAGAGACCCAGTACTTC. It encodes CASSSWGYQETQYF. This sequence joins TRBV7-9 and TRBJ2-5; D is possibly TRBD1 or TRBD2 (5 bases each). Trimming took off 4 bases at V and 0 bases at J, with 9 bases between the two ends. CDR1 and CDR2 from the germline V gene are SEHNR and FQNEAQ (reference sequence). The CDR3 is 14 amino acids.

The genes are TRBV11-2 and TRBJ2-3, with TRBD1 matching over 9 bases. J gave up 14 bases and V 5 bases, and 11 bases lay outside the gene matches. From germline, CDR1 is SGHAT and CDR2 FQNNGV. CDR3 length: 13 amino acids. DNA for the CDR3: TGTGCCAGCAGCACCCGCCGGGACAGGGAAGGGTATTTT. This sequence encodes CASSTRRDREGYF.

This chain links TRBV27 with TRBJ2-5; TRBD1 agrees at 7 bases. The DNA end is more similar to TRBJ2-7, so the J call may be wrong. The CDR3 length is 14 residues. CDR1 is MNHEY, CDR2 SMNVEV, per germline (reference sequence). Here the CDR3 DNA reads TGTGCCAGCAGTGTGGGACAGTCGGGCTACGAGCAGTACTTC. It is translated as CASSVGQSGYEQYF.

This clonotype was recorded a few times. This CDR3 reads CASSLGRGPNEQFF. The DNA for the CDR3 is TGTGCCAGCAGTTTGGGACGGGGCCCTAATGAGCAGTTCTTC. The chain joins TRBV27 to TRBJ2-1, with D perhaps TRBD1 or TRBD2 (5 bases each). V lost 3 bases and J 7 bases, leaving 13 bases between the germline ends. Germline V gene sequence: CDR1 MNHEY, CDR2 SMNVEV (reference sequence). The CDR3 covers 14 residues.

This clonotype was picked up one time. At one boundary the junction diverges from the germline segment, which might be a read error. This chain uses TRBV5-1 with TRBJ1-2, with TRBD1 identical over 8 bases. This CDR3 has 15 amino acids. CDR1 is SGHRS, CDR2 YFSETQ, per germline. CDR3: CASSLEAQGANGCTF. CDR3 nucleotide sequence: TGCGCCAGCAGCCTGGAAGCCCAGGGGGCCAATGGCTGCACCTTC.

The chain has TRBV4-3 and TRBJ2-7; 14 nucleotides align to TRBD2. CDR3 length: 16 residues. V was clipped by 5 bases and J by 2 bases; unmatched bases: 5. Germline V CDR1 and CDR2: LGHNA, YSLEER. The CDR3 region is CASSERTSGGTYEQYF. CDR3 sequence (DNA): TGCGCCAGCAGCGAAAGGACTAGCGGGGGGACCTACGAGCAGTACTTC.

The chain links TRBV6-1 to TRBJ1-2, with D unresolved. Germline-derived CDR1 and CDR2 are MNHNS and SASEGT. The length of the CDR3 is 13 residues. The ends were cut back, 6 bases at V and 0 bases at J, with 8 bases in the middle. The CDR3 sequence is CASRPGANYGYTF. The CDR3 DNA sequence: TGTGCCAGCAGGCCGGGCGCTAACTATGGCTACACCTTC.

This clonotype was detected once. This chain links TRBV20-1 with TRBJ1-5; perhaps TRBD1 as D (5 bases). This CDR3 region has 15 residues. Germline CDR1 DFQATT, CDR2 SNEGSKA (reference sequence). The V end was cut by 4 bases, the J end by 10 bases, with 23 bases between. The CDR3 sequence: CSATGLGQGPSPQHF. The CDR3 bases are TGCAGTGCTACCGGACTGGGGCAGGGTCCCAGTCCCCAGCATTTT.

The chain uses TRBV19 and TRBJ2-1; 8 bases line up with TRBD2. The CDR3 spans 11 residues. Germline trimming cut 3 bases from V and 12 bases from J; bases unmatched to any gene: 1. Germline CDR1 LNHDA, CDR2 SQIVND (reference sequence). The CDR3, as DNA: TGTGCCAGTAGTATCGGGGGGGGGCAGTTCTTC. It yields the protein CASSIGGGQFF.